This is a list of T cell receptor beta chains from one sample in a study of cytomegalovirus exposure and HLA in healthy donors. The table came from immunoSEQ multiplex PCR; TCRdb's copy has only in-frame clones and leaves some out. The sample holds approximately 120,000 clones; roughly 95% are singletons and the top ten take 1.7%. Sequencing was done on a sample of PBMCs. The receptors shown here come from a man between 18 and 29 years old in good health and CMV-seronegative. Both conserved end residues are part of each CDR3. The D gene is left open where the match is weak. Clone sizes are given selectively: once, few, many, or a class where the clone is expanded.

TRBJ2-2	TRBV7-2	once	.	TGTGCCAGCAGCTCCTTCCGGGAGCGTCACACCGGGGAGCTGTTTTTT	CASSSFRERHTGELFF
TRBJ1-5	TRBV5-1	.	TRBD1	TGCGCCAGCAGTTGCGGACGTGACAGGGTTCGGGCTTATAATCAGCCCCAGCATTTT	CASSCGRDRVRAYNQPQHF
TRBJ1-4	TRBV7-8	once	TRBD1	TGTGCCAGCAGCCCGGAAAGGGGGCGCAGGGAAAAACTGTTTTTT	CASSPERGRREKLFF
TRBJ1-1	TRBV27	.	TRBD1	TGTGCCAGCAGTACGACAGGGTTCTTCACTGAAGCTTTCTTT	CASSTTGFFTEAFF
TRBJ2-5	TRBV6-6	.	.	TGTGCCAGCAGTTTATCTCCCGGGTCCCTGTGGGAGACCCAGTACTTC	CASSLSPGSLWETQYF
TRBJ1-4	TRBV14	.	TRBD1	TGTGCCAGCAGCCCGGGACAGGGTAATGAAAAACTGTTTTTT	CASSPGQGNEKLFF
TRBJ1-5	TRBV25-1	.	TRBD1	TGTGCCAGCAGTGAGGGACAGGCCAATCAGCCCCAGCATTTT	CASSEGQANQPQHF
TRBJ1-4	TRBV7-2	.	TRBD1	TGTGCCAGCAGCTCAGACAGGGGCGATGAAAAACTGTTTTTT	CASSSDRGDEKLFF
TRBJ2-1	TRBV9	.	TRBD2	TGTGCCAGCAGCGTACTAGCGGGAGACAATGAGCAGTTCTTC	CASSVLAGDNEQFF
TRBJ1-1	TRBV5-1	once	.	TGCGCCAGCAACCCGGGGGTGAACACTGAAGCTTTCTTT	CASNPGVNTEAFF
TRBJ1-5	TRBV4-1	.	TRBD1	TGCGCCAGCAGCCATTCTCCGGGACAGGGGAGCAATCAGCCCCAGCATTTT	CASSHSPGQGSNQPQHF
TRBJ2-7	TRBV9	once	TRBD1	TGTGCCAGCAGCGTGGGACAGACCTACGAGCAGTACTTC	CASSVGQTYEQYF
TRBJ1-2	TRBV10-1	few	.	TGCGCCAGCAGTGCTTACAGGAGCTACACCTTC	CASSAYRSYTF
TRBJ2-7	TRBV28	once	TRBD1	TGTGCCAGCAGAGGGACAGGATACTACGAGCAGTACTTC	CASRGTGYYEQYF
TRBJ2-5	TRBV4-2	.	.	TGTGCCAGCAGCCAAGTCCCGGGAAGGGAGAAGACCCAGTACTTC	CASSQVPGREKTQYF